The 31 T cell receptor beta chains reported below all come from one sample, sequenced in a study of molecular identifiers for immune sequencing clone quantification. TCRdb re-derived calls from the PCR reads in MiXCR, one entry per CDR3 protein. This table has approximately 500,000 distinct CDR3 sequences, about 25% appearing once. The sequenced material came from naive CD8+ T cells from blood, with Jurkat cell RNA spiked in. Regarding subset: FACS-sorted CD8+CD4-CCR7+CD45RA+ naive T cells. The origin of the receptors is a human donor in good health. Some libraries in this study had Jurkat cell RNA spiked in.

The genes are TRBV9 and TRBJ2-7; D is undetermined. V was cut by 3 bases and J by 2 bases, with 9 bases left in between. In germline, CDR1 is SGDLS, CDR2 YYNGEE. CDR3 length equals 13 residues. The CDR3 DNA sequence: TGTGCCAGCAGCGGCCCTCCAGCCTACGAGCAGTACTTC. This codes for CASSGPPAYEQYF.

V usage is TRBV9 and J usage is TRBJ2-5; TRBD1 agrees at 8 bases. Germline V gives CDR1 SGDLS, CDR2 YYNGEE. This CDR3 comprises 14 residues. The V segment lost 3 bases and the J segment 1 base; nucleotides outside the gene matches: 2. The CDR3 DNA reads as TGTGCCAGCAGCGCAGGGGGCCCCCAAGAGACCCAGTACTTC. It specifies CASSAGGPQETQYF.

On this clonotype itself: This may arise from a read error, as a much more abundant clone is one base away. The chain uses TRBV7-2 and TRBJ1-1, with D unclear. The CDR3 runs to 13 residues. The germline gives CDR1 SGHTA, CDR2 FQGNSA. V was shortened by 3 bases and J by 7 bases, with 12 bases between the two germline ends. The CDR3 region is CASSFFATIEAFF. CDR3 DNA: TGTGCCAGCAGCTTCTTCGCGACAATTGAAGCTTTCTTT.

This clonotype showed up many times. The chain links TRBV7-2 to TRBJ1-1, with 9 nucleotides matching TRBD1. V was clipped by 1 base and J by 4 bases; unmatched bases: 1. From germline, CDR1 is SGHTA and CDR2 FQGNSA. There are 14 residues in the CDR3. The DNA of the CDR3 is TGTGCCAGCAGCTTAGTGACAGGGGGCACTGAAGCTTTCTTT. Its protein is CASSLVTGGTEAFF.

Only a few counts were recorded for this clonotype. The chain carries TRBV28 and TRBJ2-7, with TRBD1 matching over 10 bases. Germline V gene sequence: CDR1 MDHEN, CDR2 SYDVKM. The J segment lost 3 bases and the V segment lost 4 bases, leaving 9 bases of the junction unmatched. CDR3 size: 16 residues. The CDR3 sequence: CASSSSGTGALYEQYF. In DNA form, the CDR3 reads TGTGCCAGCAGTTCCTCCGGGACAGGGGCCCTCTACGAGCAGTACTTC.

The sample holds a few counts of this clonotype. The V gene is TRBV4-2, the J gene TRBJ2-3; 9 bases are shared with TRBD2. This CDR3 spans 16 amino acids. V lost 5 bases and J lost 4; bases outside the gene matches: 10. Germline V gives CDR1 LGHNA, CDR2 YNFKEQ. This CDR3 is CASSGNLAGSADTQYF. The CDR3 DNA sequence: TGTGCCAGCAGCGGGAACCTAGCGGGAAGCGCAGATACGCAGTATTTT.

On this clonotype itself: A junction boundary mismatches the germline segment, possibly from a read error. This chain joins TRBV19 and TRBJ2-7; TRBD1 matches at 8 bases. In germline, CDR1 is LNHDA, CDR2 SQIVND (reference sequence). The CDR3 contains 11 residues. CDR3 sequence (DNA): TGTGCCAGTGAGGCCGAGACAGGGGTGTCCTTC. Protein product: CASEAETGVSF.

This clonotype was detected a few times. V is TRBV27 and J is TRBJ1-1; no definite D call. Germline CDR1 reads MNHEY; CDR2 reads SMNVEV (reference sequence). V lost 4 bases and J 2 bases, leaving 14 bases between the germline ends. CDR3 length equals 15 residues. The CDR3, as DNA: TGTGCCAGCAGTTCACGGGCCCCGGGAAACACTGAAGCTTTCTTT. Encoded protein: CASSSRAPGNTEAFF.

The table lists this clonotype with many counts. This chain uses TRBV27 with TRBJ1-4; D is unclear. This CDR3 is built from 14 residues. V was clipped by 6 bases and J by 3 bases, with 11 bases between them. CDR1 MNHEY and CDR2 SMNVEV come from the germline V gene (reference sequence). CDR3 amino acids: CASSPSGSNEKLFF. The CDR3 DNA is TGTGCCAGCAGCCCCAGCGGGTCTAATGAAAAACTGTTTTTT.

V and J are TRBV7-9 and TRBJ2-1; weak D call: TRBD2 (5 bases). The CDR3 spans 15 residues. Trimming removed 5 bases at V and 9 bases at J, with 20 bases between. From germline, CDR1 is SEHNR and CDR2 FQNEAQ (reference sequence). The CDR3 DNA follows: TGTGCCAGCAGCCTTTTGGGAGCCCCACGGGGTGAGCAGTTCTTC. This translates into CASSLLGAPRGEQFF.

In the case of this clonotype: This may arise from a read error, as a much more abundant clone is one base away. The chain is built from TRBV19 and TRBJ2-2; D is perhaps TRBD1 or TRBD2 (5 bases each). Germline-derived CDR1 and CDR2 are LNHDA and SQIVND (reference sequence). The CDR3 is made up of 14 amino acids. The CDR3 DNA follows: TGTGCCAGTAGTACTGGGACGGAGACCGGGGAGCTGCTTTTT. Its translation is CASSTGTETGELLF.

The V call is TRBV29-1, the J call TRBJ2-7; 8 bases fit TRBD1. V lost 7 bases, J lost 2 bases, and 7 bases stayed unmatched. Germline V gives CDR1 SQVTM, CDR2 ANQGSEA. The CDR3 is made up of 13 amino acids. This chain's CDR3 is CSALGQVAYEQYF. The DNA of the CDR3 is TGCAGCGCGTTGGGACAGGTTGCCTACGAGCAGTACTTC.

This clonotype was seen at least ten times. V is TRBV20-1 and J is TRBJ2-6; possible D gene TRBD1, 5 bases. CDR1 and CDR2 from the germline V gene are DFQATT and SNEGSKA (reference sequence). This CDR3 contains 15 residues. V was shortened by 6 bases and J by 0 bases, with 12 bases between the two germline ends. The CDR3 nucleotides read TGCAGTGCCCTGGACATCGTCTCTGGGGCCAACGTCCTGACTTTC. Translated, it gives CSALDIVSGANVLTF.

Ten or more counts support this clonotype. The CDR3 loop reads CARAGGTTEAFF. CDR3 DNA sequence: TGTGCCCGGGCGGGGGGCACCACTGAAGCTTTCTTT. The chain recombines TRBV30 with TRBJ1-1, with a weak D call TRBD1 (6 bases). Germline-derived CDR1 and CDR2 are GTSNPN and SVGIG (reference sequence). CDR3 length equals 12 residues. Trimming shortened V by 8 bases and J by 4 bases, and 14 bases separated the two germline ends.

The chain carries TRBV21-1 and TRBJ2-1; the table's D gene call, TRBD2, was not cross checked with the DNA. TRBV21-1 is deemed a pseudogene. This CDR3 is 15 amino acids long. The CDR3 loop is CASRRVQSSYNEQFF. Here the CDR3 DNA reads TGTGCCAGCCGGCGGGTCCAAAGCTCCTACAATGAGCAGTTCTTC.

Only a few counts were recorded for this clonotype. This chain uses TRBV7-9 with TRBJ1-1; the D is unclear. This CDR3 has 15 amino acids. The germline V gene has CDR1 SEHNR and CDR2 FQNEAQ (reference sequence). V dropped 4 bases and J dropped 1 base, with 13 bases sitting between them. CDR3 loop: CASSYHLQRNTEAFF. CDR3 DNA: TGTGCCAGCAGCTACCACTTACAGAGGAACACTGAAGCTTTCTTT.

This clonotype has a single count. The chain joins TRBV12-3 or TRBV12-4 to TRBJ1-2; D uncertain. This CDR3 has 14 amino acids. Trimming removed 1 base from V and 1 base from J, with 7 bases in between. CDR3 DNA: TGTGCCAGCAGTTTAGGTACACATAACTATGGCTACACCTTC. Protein product: CASSLGTHNYGYTF.

This clonotype occurred many times. This chain connects TRBV6-2 or TRBV6-3 to TRBJ1-1; D possibly corresponds to TRBD1 (5 bases). Per the germline V gene, CDR1 is MNHEY and CDR2 is SVGEGT. This CDR3 spans 11 amino acids. V shed 6 bases and J shed 7 bases, with 9 bases lying between them. In DNA form, the CDR3 reads TGTGCCAGCAGGATAGGGGTTGAAGCTTTCTTT. This translates into CASRIGVEAFF.

This clonotype was counted between two and nine times. The chain employs TRBV10-1 and TRBJ1-1, with D possibly being TRBD1 (6 bases). Germline V gives CDR1 WNHNN, CDR2 SYGVQD (reference sequence). This CDR3 is built from 16 residues. V was trimmed by 5 bases and J by 10 bases, leaving 26 bases between them. Here the CDR3 reads CASSPGGGLLGIGAFF. DNA of the CDR3: TGCGCCAGCAGTCCCGGCGGGGGGCTCCTTGGGATTGGAGCTTTCTTT.

This chain joins TRBV12-3 or TRBV12-4 and TRBJ2-1, with no clear D. CDR3 length: 13 amino acids. Trimming removed 5 bases from V and 7 bases from J, with 12 bases in between. CDR3 bases: TGTGCCAGCAGTCAAGGACCCTTGAATGAGCAGTTCTTC. As protein: CASSQGPLNEQFF.

This chain links TRBV27 with TRBJ2-3; D may be TRBD2 (6 bases). V was pared by 8 bases and J by 0 bases, with 12 bases between. Per the germline V gene, CDR1 is MNHEY and CDR2 is SMNVEV (reference sequence). CDR3 length equals 14 residues. As DNA, the CDR3 is TGTGCCAGCGGGACTCTGGAAAGCACAGATACGCAGTATTTT. The encoded protein is CASGTLESTDTQYF.

This clonotype was seen more than once but under ten times. The V and J genes are TRBV5-1 and TRBJ2-5; tentative D call: TRBD2 (6 bases). The CDR3 runs 15 residues. Germline CDR1 SGHRS, CDR2 YFSETQ. V dropped 4 bases and J dropped 5 bases, with 18 bases sitting between them. The DNA of the CDR3 is TGCGCCAGCAGCCGGACGGGACTCCTCTCGGAGACCCAGTACTTC. This codes for CASSRTGLLSETQYF.

The chain is built from TRBV6-5 and TRBJ1-5; D unclear. V was clipped by 6 bases and J by 0 bases, with 12 bases between them. There are 15 residues in the CDR3. The germline V gene has CDR1 MNHEY and CDR2 SVGAGI. This CDR3 is CASSSEPDSNQPQHF. In DNA form, the CDR3 reads TGTGCCAGCAGCTCAGAACCCGATAGCAATCAGCCCCAGCATTTT.

This clonotype was counted between two and nine times. The chain recombines TRBV4-3 with TRBJ2-1; D is perhaps TRBD2 (5 bases). The CDR3 sequence is 16 residues long. Trimming stripped 4 bases from V and 4 bases from J, with 17 bases between. In germline, CDR1 is LGHNA, CDR2 YSLEER. The CDR3 DNA is TGCGCCAGCAGCCCCGTCGGCCAGCGGAGTTACAATGAGCAGTTCTTC. Amino acids: CASSPVGQRSYNEQFF.

Worth noting for this clonotype: A much larger clone differs by one base, so this may be a read error. The conserved final phenylalanine or tryptophan is absent from the CDR3, which likely points to a read error. This sequence joins TRBV7-2 and TRBJ1-1, with D hard to call. Looked up from germline, CDR1 is SGHTA and CDR2 is FQGNSA. CDR3 length: 13 amino acids. V lost 1 base and J lost 4, with 7 bases in between. The DNA for the CDR3 is TGTGCCAGCAGCTTAGGGGCTAGCACTGAAGCTTTCTAT. Translated, it gives CASSLGASTEAFY.

The table lists this clonotype with many counts. The chain is built from TRBV5-6 and TRBJ1-4; TRBD1 matches at 9 bases. CDR3 size: 14 residues. The J segment lost 5 bases and the V segment lost 3 bases, leaving 2 bases of the junction unmatched. Germline CDR1 SGHDT, CDR2 YYEEEE. Here the CDR3 reads CASSYGTGNEKLFF. The CDR3 bases are TGTGCCAGCAGCTACGGGACAGGGAATGAAAAACTGTTTTTT.

The table lists this clonotype with a few counts. This chain joins TRBV12-3 or TRBV12-4 and TRBJ1-5, with TRBD1 identical over 7 bases. The CDR3 is made up of 14 amino acids. The junction had 8 bases not matched to a gene; V was cut back by 7 bases and J by 5 bases. The CDR3 DNA reads as TGTGCCAGCACCCCAGGGACAGTAGATCAGCCCCAGCATTTT. Its translation: CASTPGTVDQPQHF.

The table lists this clonotype with a count of one. The CDR3 carries no conserved terminal phenylalanine or tryptophan, so it likely arises from a read error. The V call is TRBV7-2, the J call TRBJ1-5, with TRBD1 matching over 9 bases. There are 20 residues in the CDR3. Germline V gene sequence: CDR1 SGHTA, CDR2 FQGNSA. The CDR3 is CASNLFLRDRALYSNQPQHL. The CDR3 DNA reads TGTGCCAGCAACTTATTCCTCCGGGACAGGGCTTTGTACAGCAATCAGCCCCAGCATTTA.

The V call is TRBV3-1, the J call TRBJ2-5; 12 bases align to TRBD2. V trimming: 5 bases; J trimming: 4 bases; junction bases outside the gene matches: 8. The CDR3 length is 16 residues. Germline V gives CDR1 LGHDT, CDR2 YNNKEL (reference sequence). The CDR3 sequence is CASSATPGLAGETQYF. The CDR3 nucleotides are TGTGCCAGCAGCGCTACACCGGGACTAGCGGGAGAGACCCAGTACTTC.

This clonotype was seen a few times. This chain connects TRBV6-2 or TRBV6-3 to TRBJ2-1; TRBD2 matches at 12 bases. The V and J ends lost 6 bases and 8 bases, in that order; junction bases with no gene match: 8. This CDR3 is 15 amino acids long. The germline V gene has CDR1 MNHEY and CDR2 SVGEGT. For the CDR3, the DNA is TGTGCCAGCAGGAGACTAGCGGGAGTAATTGATGAGCAGTTCTTC. As protein: CASRRLAGVIDEQFF.

The table lists this clonotype with a few counts. The chain joins TRBV25-1 to TRBJ2-5; the D call may be TRBD1 or TRBD2 (6 bases each). Germline V CDR1 and CDR2: MGHDK, SYGVNS. Trimming pared 8 bases from V and 5 bases from J, leaving 15 bases between. This CDR3 spans 13 amino acids. CDR3 bases: TGTGCCAGCCGCGACTGGGGGGCTGAGACCCAGTACTTC. Protein: CASRDWGAETQYF. The whole variable domain, remainder taken from reference TRBV25-1 and TRBJ2-5, is EADIYQTPRYLVIGTGKKITLECSQTMGHDKMYWYQQDPGMELHLIHYSYGVNSTEKGDLSSESTVSRIRTEHFPLTLESARPSHTSQYLCASRDWGAETQYFGPGTRLLVL.